This T cell receptor (beta chain) was profiled in a study of shared clonotypes between healthy human individuals. The CDR3 runs to 14 residues. Germline V gene lookup returns CDR1 SGHTA and CDR2 FQGNSA. The ends were cut back, 5 bases at V and 4 bases at J, with 14 bases in the middle. Produced via immunoSEQ multiplex PCR; TCRdb's table is partial and in-frame only. The sample lists about 520,000 clones, about 85% occurring once. This chain connects TRBV7-2 to TRBJ1-2; D is undetermined. This clonotype originated in a woman aged 40-49 years in good health. Some clones in this sample may be carry-over from other donors' samples. The specimen was PBMCs. The CDR3: CASSPIGRGYGYTF. The DNA for the CDR3 is TGTGCCAGCAGCCCGATCGGACGAGGCTATGGCTACACCTTC.